What follows describes a single TCR beta chain. What it binds is not known. Generated by immunoSEQ multiplex PCR, the TCRdb table keeps only in-frame clones and is missing some. Here the sample spans approximately 130,000 clones, around four fifths being singletons. The length of the CDR3 is 17 residues. The germline CDR1 and CDR2 sequences are SGHRS and YFSETQ. With V trimmed by 5 bases and J by 5 bases, 17 bases remained unmatched. The data stem from a study of cytotoxic CD8 clonotypes in ibrutinib-treated CLL. Overall study findings and caveats: Patients had baseline clonality above age-matched healthy donors, and this clonality moved with circulating CD8+ T-cell counts.

This sequence originates from a human donor with chronic lymphocytic leukemia. The genes are TRBV5-1 and TRBJ2-5; TRBD2 agrees at 8 bases. The input for sequencing was PBMCs, taken after 24 months of ibrutinib treatment. The CDR3 DNA is TGCGCCAGCAGTTCCCACCCTACGGGGGGGCCGGGTGAGACCCAGTACTTC. Its protein is CASSSHPTGGPGETQYF.